This is a list of T cell receptor beta chains from one sample in a study of T cells after yellow fever vaccination. TCRdb processed the 5' RACE reads anew with MiXCR; each CDR3 protein has one entry. The profile covers fewer than 85,000 distinct CDR3 sequences, with about 7.7% appearing a single time and roughly two fifths taken by the ten largest. This specimen consisted of CD8+ T cells sorted from PBMCs, obtained on the day of the yellow fever booster vaccination. The receptor source for this set is a man aged 30 to 45 who received the YFV17D yellow fever vaccine. CDR3s include the opening cysteine and the closing phenylalanine or tryptophan.

>TRBJ2-5|TRBV2
CASSWGQLEETQYF
>TRBJ2-2|TRBV7-9
CASSLVMGTGELFF
>TRBJ2-1|TRBV28
CASSLLAGVEDEQFF
>TRBJ2-7|TRBV30
CAWMGDRGLSYEQYF
>TRBJ2-7|TRBV6-1
CASSADRVLSEQYF
>TRBJ2-5|TRBV14
CASSPHPLSVQETQYF
>TRBJ2-5|TRBV18
CASSLQGFRVETQYF
>TRBJ2-5|TRBV6-5
CASSSKGPGLVFYQETQYF
>TRBJ1-1|TRBV6-6
CASSYALGTGELNTEAFF
>TRBJ2-5|TRBV12-3/TRBV12-4
CASSRGGSNQETQYF
>TRBJ2-7|TRBV4-3
CASSQVMADSSYEQYF
>TRBJ2-2|TRBV27
CASSWDRTGELFF
>TRBJ2-7|TRBV7-6
CASSSDISYEQYF
>TRBJ1-1|TRBV6-6
CASREIKGDGAFF
>TRBJ2-1|TRBV13
CASSWGLAGVVNEQFF
>TRBJ2-7|TRBV7-9
CASSTTRDEQYF